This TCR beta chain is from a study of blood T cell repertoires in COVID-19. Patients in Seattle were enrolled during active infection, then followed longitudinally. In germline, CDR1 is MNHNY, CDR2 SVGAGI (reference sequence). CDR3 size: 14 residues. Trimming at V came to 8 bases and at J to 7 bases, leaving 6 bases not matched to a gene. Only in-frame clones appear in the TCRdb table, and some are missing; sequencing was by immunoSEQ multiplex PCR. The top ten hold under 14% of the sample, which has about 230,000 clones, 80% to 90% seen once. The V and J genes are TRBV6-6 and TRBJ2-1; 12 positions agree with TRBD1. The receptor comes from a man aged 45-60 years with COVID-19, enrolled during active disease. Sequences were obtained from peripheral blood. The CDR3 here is CASYLGQGANEQFF. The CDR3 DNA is TGTGCCAGCTATTTGGGACAGGGGGCGAATGAGCAGTTCTTC.